This TCR beta chain was captured by sequencing in a study of T cells expressing NK-cell markers. In generating TCR beta cDNA, 5'RACE template switching with UMIs was used. TCRdb re-called the 5' RACE reads, yielding one record per CDR3 amino acid sequence without DNA. Its clone listing holds roughly 150,000 distinct CDR3 sequences. The CDR3 sequence is 14 residues long. Germline CDR1 SGHRS, CDR2 YFSETQ. This TCR was sampled from a woman aged 18 to 75 in good health. The source material was blood T cells: a sorted CD56 or NKG2C T cell subset, CD4+ or CD8+ T cells, or bulk PBMC T cells (not recorded which). The chain is built from TRBV5-1 and TRBJ2-2. CDR3 in amino acids: CASSPNRNTGELFF.